This T cell receptor (beta chain) emerged from a study of technical replicates of blood from four donors. Profiled with immunoSEQ multiplex PCR; TCRdb holds only in-frame clones, not every one. The sample consists of some 87,000 clones, approximately 96% of them appearing once. CDR1 is SEHNR and CDR2 is FQNEAQ in the germline V gene (reference sequence). Trimming left V 4 bases short and J 3 bases short, with 2 bases between. The CDR3 is 11 residues long. The sample consisted of T cells isolated from PBMCs. The chain carries TRBV7-9 and TRBJ2-3; D uncertain. This receptor was taken from a human donor in good health. The CDR3 DNA reads as TGTGCCAGCAGCTCGACAGATACGCAGTATTTT. Amino acid sequence: CASSSTDTQYF.